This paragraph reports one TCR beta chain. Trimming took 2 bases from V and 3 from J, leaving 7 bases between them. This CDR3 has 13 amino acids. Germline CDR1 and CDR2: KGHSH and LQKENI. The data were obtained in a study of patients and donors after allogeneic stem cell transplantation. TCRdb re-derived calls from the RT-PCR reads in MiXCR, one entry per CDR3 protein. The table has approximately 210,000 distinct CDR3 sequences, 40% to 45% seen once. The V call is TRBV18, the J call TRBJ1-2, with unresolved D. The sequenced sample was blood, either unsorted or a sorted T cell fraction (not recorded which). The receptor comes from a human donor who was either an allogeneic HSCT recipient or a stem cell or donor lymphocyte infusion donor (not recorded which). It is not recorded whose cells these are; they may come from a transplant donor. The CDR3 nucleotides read TGTGCCAGCTCACCAGCCCAAGACTATGGCTACACCTTC. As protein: CASSPAQDYGYTF.